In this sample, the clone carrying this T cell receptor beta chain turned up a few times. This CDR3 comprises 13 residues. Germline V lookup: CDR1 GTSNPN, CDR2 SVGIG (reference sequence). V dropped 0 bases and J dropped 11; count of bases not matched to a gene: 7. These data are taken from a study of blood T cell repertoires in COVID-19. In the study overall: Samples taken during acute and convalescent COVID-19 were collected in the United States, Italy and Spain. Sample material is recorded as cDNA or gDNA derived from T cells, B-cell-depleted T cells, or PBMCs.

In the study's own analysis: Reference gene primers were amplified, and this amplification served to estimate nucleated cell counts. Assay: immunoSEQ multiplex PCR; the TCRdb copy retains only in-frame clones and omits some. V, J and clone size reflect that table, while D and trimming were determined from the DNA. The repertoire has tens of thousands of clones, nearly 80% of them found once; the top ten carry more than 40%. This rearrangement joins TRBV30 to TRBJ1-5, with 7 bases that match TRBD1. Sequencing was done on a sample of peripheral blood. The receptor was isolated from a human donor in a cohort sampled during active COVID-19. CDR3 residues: CAWSVQGKIAQHF. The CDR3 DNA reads TGTGCCTGGAGTGTACAGGGGAAAATAGCCCAGCATTTT.